These 23 T cell receptor beta chains came from one sample sequenced in a study of response to subunit inactivated influenza vaccine. TCRdb re-derived calls from the RT-PCR reads in MiXCR, one entry per CDR3 protein. The sample records around 600,000 distinct CDR3 sequences, about 11% being singletons. Another study also made use of these data, one on T cells expressing NK-cell markers. That paper states: Template switching by 5'RACE with UMIs generated the TCR beta cDNA.

Sequencing was performed on PBMCs from blood, taken on the day of vaccination. These receptors came from a man in his fifties who received an inactivated influenza vaccine.

The V gene is TRBV19, the J gene TRBJ2-7, with D unclear. Per germline, CDR1 LNHDA and CDR2 SQIVND (reference sequence). The CDR3 has 14 amino acids. The V gene lost 0 bases and the J gene lost 1 base, with 7 bases spanning the gap. The CDR3, as DNA: TGTGCCAGTAGTATAGAGGCCAGATCCTACGAGCAGTACTTC. It encodes CASSIEARSYEQYF.

A few counts support this clonotype. J is TRBJ2-3 and V is TRBV5-1, with TRBD2 identical over 8 bases. The V gene's germline CDR1 is SGHRS and CDR2 YFSETQ. This CDR3 is 14 amino acids long. The V and J ends lost 8 bases and 3 bases, in that order; junction bases with no gene match: 8. The chain's CDR3 is CASYGGALTDTQYF. The DNA for the CDR3 is TGCGCCAGTTACGGGGGGGCATTAACAGATACGCAGTATTTT.

The V gene is TRBV3-1, the J gene TRBJ2-1, with 7 bases that match TRBD2. CDR1 and CDR2 (germline): LGHDT, YNNKEL (reference sequence). V lost 8 bases and J lost 2; bases outside the gene matches: 9. CDR3 length: 15 residues. The chain's CDR3 is CASSPVGGTYNEQFF. The CDR3, as DNA: TGTGCCAGCTCGCCGGTGGGGGGGACCTACAATGAGCAGTTCTTC.

The DNA for the CDR3 is TGTGCCAGCAGTGAGTTCAGTTCGAACACCGGGGAGCTGTTTTTT. This sequence encodes CASSEFSSNTGELFF. V is TRBV2 and J is TRBJ2-2; D unclear. Per germline, CDR1 SNHLY and CDR2 FYNNEI. The CDR3 extends over 15 amino acids. The V end lost 3 bases, the J end lost 0 bases, and 8 bases lay between the germline ends.

This clonotype appeared many times. The chain links TRBV2 to TRBJ2-7; D is perhaps TRBD2 (6 bases). Germline V lookup: CDR1 SNHLY, CDR2 FYNNEI. CDR3 length: 14 residues. V gave up 3 bases and J gave up 3 bases, with 12 bases separating them. The CDR3 sequence: CASSEGSSGYEQYF. The CDR3 DNA reads TGTGCCAGCAGTGAGGGGAGTAGCGGCTACGAGCAGTACTTC. The full variable domain, completed using reference TRBV2 and TRBJ2-7, is EPEVTQTPSHQVTQMGQEVILRCVPISNHLYFYWYRQILGQKVEFLVSFYNNEISEKSEIFDDQFSVERPDGSNFTLKIRSTKLEDSAMYFCASSEGSSGYEQYFGPGTRLTVT.

Ten or more counts support this clonotype. The gene calls are TRBV4-2 and TRBJ2-3; perhaps TRBD2 as D (6 bases). The CDR3 has 17 amino acids. V was cut by 1 base and J by 4 bases, with 18 bases left in between. CDR1 is LGHNA and CDR2 is YNFKEQ in the germline V gene. This chain's CDR3 is CASSQARAGFAPDTQYF. The CDR3 DNA reads as TGTGCCAGCAGCCAAGCGAGGGCGGGGTTTGCGCCAGATACGCAGTATTTT.

This clonotype was counted a few times. J is TRBJ2-7 and V is TRBV6-1, with D possibly TRBD1 on 5 matching bases. The CDR3 extends over 14 amino acids. Germline V gene data show CDR1 as MNHNS and CDR2 as SASEGT. V lost 4 bases to trimming and J lost 0 bases, with 10 bases between them. CDR3 coding DNA: TGTGCCAGCAGTGGGGGCGTCGCCTCCTACGAGCAGTACTTC. Protein: CASSGGVASYEQYF.

V and J are TRBV7-2 and TRBJ2-2; D not resolved. V gave up 2 bases and J gave up 6 bases, with 10 bases separating them. Germline CDR1 and CDR2: SGHTA and FQGNSA. This CDR3 region has 14 residues. Written as DNA, the CDR3 is TGTGCCAGCAGCTTATATTCAGTGCCCGGGGAGCTGTTTTTT. This gives the protein CASSLYSVPGELFF. Filled out from reference TRBV7-2 and TRBJ2-2, the complete variable domain reads GAGVSQSPSNKVTEKGKDVELRCDPISGHTALYWYRQSLGQGLEFLIYFQGNSAPDKSGLPSDRFSAERTGGSVSTLTIQRTQQEDSAVYLCASSLYSVPGELFFGEGSRLTVL.

This clonotype occurred many times. The rearrangement joins TRBV7-2 to TRBJ1-5, with 8 bases aligning to TRBD1. V was clipped by 3 bases and J by 7 bases; unmatched bases: 5. Germline-derived CDR1 and CDR2 are SGHTA and FQGNSA. This CDR3 contains 14 residues. The CDR3 nucleotides read TGTGCCAGCAGCTTGGACAGGGTGGGGCAGCCCCAGCATTTT. It translates to CASSLDRVGQPQHF.

This clonotype was counted between two and nine times. The CDR3 is CASTSGGHGYTF. In nucleotides, the CDR3 is TGTGCCAGCACCTCTGGGGGTCATGGCTACACCTTC. The chain has TRBV7-9 and TRBJ1-2, with D maybe TRBD1 (5 bases). The CDR3 is 12 residues long. Deletions cut 7 bases from V and 6 bases from J, with 12 bases between. Germline-derived CDR1 and CDR2 are SEHNR and FQNEAQ (reference sequence).

V and J are TRBV7-2 and TRBJ2-7, with D possibly matching TRBD2 (6 bases). Germline CDR1 SGHTA, CDR2 FQGNSA. V was trimmed by 1 base and J by 2 bases, leaving 15 bases between them. The CDR3 covers 16 residues. The CDR3 sequence is CASSLGGDPDPYEQYF. DNA of the CDR3: TGTGCCAGCAGCTTAGGGGGGGATCCGGATCCCTACGAGCAGTACTTC.

This clonotype was observed a few times. J is TRBJ2-7 and V is TRBV28; D not resolved. The CDR3 runs to 11 residues. CDR1 MDHEN and CDR2 SYDVKM come from the germline V gene. V was pared by 7 bases and J by 2 bases, with 6 bases between. The CDR3 coding sequence is TGTGCCAGCACCGTAGCCTACGAGCAGTACTTC. Translated: CASTVAYEQYF.

This clonotype was seen more than once but under ten times. This chain connects TRBV6-1 to TRBJ2-2; possible D gene TRBD1, 6 bases. The CDR3 loop spans 16 amino acids. Germline V lookup: CDR1 MNHNS, CDR2 SASEGT. V lost 7 bases, J lost 3 bases, and 18 bases lay in between. CDR3 region: CASTTTDRRDTGELFF. DNA for the CDR3: TGTGCCAGCACTACAACCGACAGGCGGGACACCGGGGAGCTGTTTTTT.

V usage is TRBV7-2 and J usage is TRBJ2-1, with a weak D call TRBD2 (6 bases). The CDR3 runs to 15 residues. Trimming cost V 1 base and J 8 bases, with 15 bases left between them. Germline CDR1 SGHTA, CDR2 FQGNSA. The CDR3 DNA reads as TGTGCCAGCAGCTTAGGTCTTAGCTGGAGGGATGAGCAGTTCTTC. Protein product: CASSLGLSWRDEQFF.

This chain joins TRBV28 and TRBJ2-6; D remains unclear. The CDR3 runs to 15 residues. The germline gives CDR1 MDHEN, CDR2 SYDVKM. V was trimmed by 6 bases and J by 3 bases, leaving 12 bases between them. CDR3 DNA: TGTGCCAGCAGGCTGGGGTTCAGTGGGGCCAACGTCCTGACTTTC. It translates to CASRLGFSGANVLTF.

This clonotype has only a few counts. V gene TRBV4-1 combines with J gene TRBJ1-6, with 7 nucleotides matching TRBD1. The trim removed 1 base at V and 7 bases at J, leaving 13 bases unmatched. Germline V gene data show CDR1 as MGHRA and CDR2 as YSYEKL. The CDR3 sequence is 18 residues long. DNA of the CDR3: TGCGCCAGCAGCCAAGGACCGAAACAGGGGTGGCGGAATTCACCCCTCCACTTT. This translates into CASSQGPKQGWRNSPLHF.

The genes are TRBV5-1 and TRBJ2-6, with TRBD1 as a possible D gene (6 bases). With 1 base removed from V and 2 bases from J, the gap between germline ends came to 10 bases. CDR1 is SGHRS and CDR2 is YFSETQ in the germline V gene. CDR3 length: 16 residues. This CDR3 is CASSLITGTGANVLTF. In DNA form, the CDR3 reads TGCGCCAGCAGCTTGATAACAGGGACTGGGGCCAACGTCCTGACTTTC.

This clonotype was counted between two and nine times. The rearrangement joins TRBV15 to TRBJ2-3; no clear D. Trimming took off 3 bases at V and 6 bases at J, with 16 bases between the two ends. Germline V lookup: CDR1 LNHNV, CDR2 YYDKDF (reference sequence). CDR3 length: 15 residues. CDR3 loop: CATSRTRALVDTQYF. CDR3 nucleotide sequence: TGTGCCACCAGCAGGACCCGGGCCCTGGTTGATACGCAGTATTTT. The full variable domain, rest sourced from reference TRBV15 and TRBJ2-3, is DAMVIQNPRYQVTQFGKPVTLSCSQTLNHNVMYWYQQKSSQAPKLLFHYYDKDFNNEADTPDNFQSRRPNTSFCFLDIRSPGLGDTAMYLCATSRTRALVDTQYFGPGTRLTVL.

This clonotype was observed many times. The rearrangement links TRBV12-3 or TRBV12-4 to TRBJ1-2, with D hard to call. The CDR3 has 12 residues. V lost 1 base and J 4 bases, leaving 4 bases between the germline ends. CDR3 protein: CASSLGFYGYTF. CDR3 in DNA: TGTGCCAGCAGTTTAGGGTTCTATGGCTACACCTTC.

The rearrangement joins TRBV5-1 to TRBJ2-1; 12 nucleotides line up with TRBD2. V was pared by 4 bases and J by 2 bases, with 7 bases of the junction left unmatched. The CDR3 totals 17 residues. The germline CDR1 and CDR2 sequences are SGHRS and YFSETQ. The CDR3 sequence: CASSPDRTSGTYNEQFF. CDR3 DNA sequence: TGCGCCAGCAGCCCCGACAGGACTAGCGGGACCTACAATGAGCAGTTCTTC.

The rearrangement links TRBV6-5 to TRBJ2-6; maybe TRBD2 (5 bases). With 0 bases removed from V and 4 bases from J, the gap between germline ends came to 10 bases. Germline CDR1 MNHEY, CDR2 SVGAGI. This CDR3 has 16 residues. This chain's CDR3 is CASSYSRARGANVLTF. The CDR3 DNA is TGTGCCAGCAGTTACTCGAGGGCACGCGGGGCCAACGTCCTGACTTTC.

This clonotype was counted between two and nine times. This rearrangement joins TRBV5-1 to TRBJ1-4; 7 positions agree with TRBD1. The CDR3 is made up of 19 amino acids. Germline trimming cut 1 base from V and 5 bases from J; bases unmatched to any gene: 17. Germline CDR1 and CDR2: SGHRS and YFSETQ. The CDR3 protein is CASSLYARAGDRGNEKLFF. The CDR3 DNA reads TGCGCCAGCAGCTTGTACGCGCGCGCGGGGGACAGAGGAAATGAAAAACTGTTTTTT. The full variable domain, rest sourced from reference TRBV5-1 and TRBJ1-4, is KAGVTQTPRYLIKTRGQQVTLSCSPISGHRSVSWYQQTPGQGLQFLFEYFSETQRNKGNFPGRFSGRQFSNSRSEMNVSTLELGDSALYLCASSLYARAGDRGNEKLFFGSGTQLSVL.

The gene calls are TRBV29-1 and TRBJ2-5, with 13 bases fitting TRBD2. Germline V gene sequence: CDR1 SQVTM, CDR2 ANQGSEA. This CDR3 has 13 amino acids. Germline trimming cut 7 bases from V and 4 bases from J; bases unmatched to any gene: 3. The CDR3 here is CSGRLAGGETQYF. The CDR3 coding sequence is TGCAGCGGGCGACTAGCGGGAGGAGAGACCCAGTACTTC. Based on the CDR3 plus reference TRBV29-1 and TRBJ2-5, the full variable domain is SAVISQKPSRDICQRGTSLTIQCQVDSQVTMMFWYRQQPGQSLTLIATANQGSEATYESGFVIDKFPISRPNLTFSTLTVSNMSPEDSSIYLCSGRLAGGETQYFGPGTRLLVL.